The 19 T cell receptor beta chains below come from one sample, sequenced in a study of PD-1 blockade in classical Hodgkin lymphoma. Profiled with immunoSEQ multiplex PCR; TCRdb holds only in-frame clones, not every one. The data contain roughly 50,000 clones, 81% of them seen just once; the ten biggest clones take up about 15%. Following autologous stem cell transplantation, relapse occurred in every patient, and exposure to brentuximab vedotin varied. Sequences were derived from peripheral blood mononuclear cells (PBMCs), sampled at baseline. The receptors stem from a human donor with classical Hodgkin lymphoma.

The chain couples TRBV11-2 to TRBJ2-7; 11 positions match TRBD2. Germline V CDR1 and CDR2: SGHAT, FQNNGV. Trimming took 7 bases from V and 1 from J; bases not matched to a gene: 6. The CDR3 sequence is 15 residues long. The CDR3 reads CASTPASGGSYEQYF. CDR3 nucleotides: TGTGCCAGCACCCCAGCTAGCGGGGGGTCCTACGAGCAGTACTTC. The full variable domain, its missing parts supplied by reference TRBV11-2 and TRBJ2-7, is EAGVAQSPRYKIIEKRQSVAFWCNPISGHATLYWYQQILGQGPKLLIQFQNNGVVDDSQLPKDRFSAERLKGVDSTLKIQPAKLEDSAVYLCASTPASGGSYEQYFGPGTRLTVT.

The chain is built from TRBV29-1 and TRBJ1-1; a weak D match, TRBD1 (5 bases). Germline loops: CDR1 SQVTM, CDR2 ANQGSEA. The CDR3 has 14 residues. V was shortened by 5 bases and J by 2 bases, with 15 bases between the two germline ends. The CDR3 region is CSVIIGRGNTEAFF. CDR3 coding DNA: TGCAGCGTTATAATTGGGAGGGGTAACACTGAAGCTTTCTTT.

V is TRBV7-9 and J is TRBJ1-2; D uncertain. Between the trimmed V and J ends, which lost 4 bases and 9 bases, there was a span of 9 bases. The CDR3 spans 11 residues. Germline CDR1 SEHNR, CDR2 FQNEAQ (reference sequence). The CDR3 is CASSSAPRYTF. The CDR3 coding sequence is TGTGCCAGCAGCTCAGCCCCCCGCTACACCTTC.

The chain joins TRBV5-6 to TRBJ2-5; 14 positions agree with TRBD2. V lost 5 bases and J lost 4; bases outside the gene matches: 7. Germline V CDR1 and CDR2: SGHDT, YYEEEE. The length of the CDR3 is 16 residues. The DNA of the CDR3 is TGTGCCAGCAGTTCCGGACTAGCGGGAGGTATAGAGACCCAGTACTTC. Translation: CASSSGLAGGIETQYF.

The rearrangement joins TRBV5-1 to TRBJ2-1; 13 nucleotides agree with TRBD2. CDR3 length: 18 amino acids. The V segment lost 4 bases and the J segment 4 bases; nucleotides outside the gene matches: 11. Germline CDR1 is SGHRS and CDR2 is YFSETQ. As DNA, the CDR3 is TGCGCCAGCAGCCTGGTGATAGGACTAGCGGGAGTGTACAATGAGCAGTTCTTC. The encoded protein is CASSLVIGLAGVYNEQFF.

The DNA for the CDR3 is TGTGCCAGCAGTTTAGGAGGTTTTAGTGAAGAGACCCAGTACTTC. As protein: CASSLGGFSEETQYF. The chain has TRBV6-5 and TRBJ2-5; D possibly corresponds to TRBD2 (5 bases). CDR3 size: 15 residues. The germline gives CDR1 MNHEY, CDR2 SVGAGI. Trimming left V 4 bases short and J 3 bases short, with 15 bases between.

The table lists this clone with a few counts. The J gene is TRBJ2-7, the V gene TRBV7-2, with D possibly matching TRBD2 (6 bases). The CDR3 length is 14 residues. Germline V gene data show CDR1 as SGHTA and CDR2 as FQGNSA. Trimming removed 5 bases at V and 3 bases at J, with 14 bases between. The DNA of the CDR3 is TGTGCCAGCAGCCCCCGGGCGGGGAGCTACGAGCAGTACTTC. Protein product: CASSPRAGSYEQYF. Full variable domain (outside the CDR3, taken from reference TRBV7-2 and TRBJ2-7): GAGVSQSPSNKVTEKGKDVELRCDPISGHTALYWYRQSLGQGLEFLIYFQGNSAPDKSGLPSDRFSAERTGGSVSTLTIQRTQQEDSAVYLCASSPRAGSYEQYFGPGTRLTVT.

The V call is TRBV19, the J call TRBJ1-5, with TRBD1 matching over 8 bases. With 5 bases clipped from V and 0 bases from J, the junction kept 6 bases outside the gene matches. Germline CDR1 reads LNHDA; CDR2 reads SQIVND (reference sequence). The CDR3 extends over 16 amino acids. The CDR3 region is CASSWAGGNSNQPQHF. The CDR3 nucleotides read TGTGCCAGTAGTTGGGCAGGGGGCAATAGCAATCAGCCCCAGCATTTT.

This clone was seen once. The chain carries TRBV9 and TRBJ2-1; D gene uncertain. Germline V gives CDR1 SGDLS, CDR2 YYNGEE. The CDR3 consists of 14 residues. Trimming shortened V by 4 bases and J by 10 bases, and 18 bases separated the two germline ends. CDR3 sequence: CASSPTLQSGEQFF. CDR3 DNA sequence: TGTGCCAGCAGCCCTACCCTTCAGTCTGGGGAGCAGTTCTTC.

The chain recombines TRBV25-1 with TRBJ2-7; D is undetermined. V was pared by 6 bases and J by 3 bases, with 12 bases between. Germline assignment: CDR1 MGHDK and CDR2 SYGVNS. The CDR3 is 13 residues long. The CDR3 reads CASRGDGNYEQYF. In nucleotides, the CDR3 is TGTGCCAGCAGAGGAGACGGAAACTACGAGCAGTACTTC.

The rearrangement uses TRBV4-1 and TRBJ1-2; 8 positions agree with TRBD1. The CDR3 runs 14 residues. Trimming took 4 bases from V and 3 from J; bases not matched to a gene: 4. The germline V gene encodes CDR1 MGHRA and CDR2 YSYEKL. CDR3 nucleotides: TGCGCCAGCAGCCCAAAGACAGGGGACTATGGCTACACCTTC. Residues: CASSPKTGDYGYTF.

This clone has only a few counts. The chain uses TRBV12-2 and TRBJ2-5; the DNA was not compared with TRBD2, the D call given in the table. TRBV12-2 is a pseudogene segment. This CDR3 is 15 amino acids long. In DNA form, the CDR3 reads TGTGCAAGTCGCCCGCCACTAAGAGGGAGGGGGACCCAGTACTTC. Translating it yields CASRPPLRGRGTQYF.

For the CDR3, the DNA is TGTGCCAGCAGCCAGGGACAGAACACCGGGGAGCTGTTTTTT. Protein sequence: CASSQGQNTGELFF. The rearrangement uses TRBV7-9 and TRBJ2-2; perhaps TRBD1 as D (6 bases). The CDR3 runs to 14 residues. The V and J ends lost 5 bases and 1 base respectively, with 8 bases between them. The germline CDR1 and CDR2 sequences are SEHNR and FQNEAQ (reference sequence).

This chain links TRBV7-9 with TRBJ2-7, with no clear D. The germline V gene has CDR1 SEHNR and CDR2 FQNEAQ (reference sequence). The CDR3 totals 14 residues. Between the trimmed V and J ends, which lost 7 bases and 1 base, there was a span of 14 bases. This CDR3 reads CASTPDTLSYEQYV. In DNA, the CDR3 is TGTGCCAGCACCCCCGACACCTTATCCTACGAGCAGTACGTC.

This chain connects TRBV11-3 to TRBJ2-1; D is unclear. From germline, CDR1 is SGHNT and CDR2 YENEEA. V dropped 5 bases and J dropped 10 bases, with 12 bases sitting between them. This CDR3 is 12 amino acids long. DNA for the CDR3: TGTGCCAGCAGCACCCGAAGCCGCGAGCAGTTCTTC. It codes for CASSTRSREQFF.

The J gene is TRBJ1-5, the V gene TRBV12-5, with D maybe TRBD1 (5 bases). Germline CDR1 and CDR2: LGHNT and FRNRAP. Trimming shortened V by 1 base and J by 4 bases, and 11 bases separated the two germline ends. The CDR3 totals 15 residues. DNA of the CDR3: TGTGCTAGTGGTTTGGGCTGGGACTGGAATCAGCCCCAGCATTTT. It codes for CASGLGWDWNQPQHF.

The J gene is TRBJ2-1, the V gene TRBV15; no reliable D call. Germline-derived CDR1 and CDR2 are LNHNV and YYDKDF (reference sequence). The CDR3 totals 14 residues. V shed 6 bases and J shed 3 bases, with 12 bases lying between them. This CDR3 reads CATSKNRNYNEQFF. CDR3 bases: TGTGCCACCAGTAAAAACAGAAACTACAATGAGCAGTTCTTC.

V is TRBV10-3 and J is TRBJ2-7, with 12 nucleotides matching TRBD2. CDR1 and CDR2 from the germline V gene are ENHRY and SYGVKD. V was pared by 10 bases and J by 3 bases, with 4 bases of the junction left unmatched. This CDR3 spans 13 amino acids. In DNA form, the CDR3 reads TGTGCCACCCTAGCGGGAGGGATCTACGAGCAGTACTTC. Residues: CATLAGGIYEQYF.

In its sample, this clone was seen a few times. The rearrangement joins TRBV15 to TRBJ1-1; D possibly corresponds to TRBD1 (5 bases). There are 15 residues in the CDR3. The V end lost 0 bases, the J end lost 2 bases, and 10 bases lay between the germline ends. Germline CDR1 and CDR2: LNHNV and YYDKDF (reference sequence). CDR3 loop: CATSREKGPNTEAFF. In DNA, the CDR3 is TGTGCCACCAGCAGAGAAAAGGGACCAAACACTGAAGCTTTCTTT.